Presented here are 13 T cell receptor beta chains from one specimen sequenced in a study of OX40 agonist ivuxolimab in advanced cancers. Assay used: immunoSEQ multiplex PCR; TCRdb lists only in-frame clones, some missing. Of approximately 76,000 clones detected, 92% appear once; the ten largest clones hold roughly a tenth. Sequencing was performed on CD4+ or CD8+ T cells sorted from blood, taken in a trial of the OX40 agonist ivuxolimab. Receptor source: an adult with an advanced solid tumor such as melanoma, head and neck, liver or kidney cancer.

The V call is TRBV9, the J call TRBJ2-7; D call uncertain. The CDR3 has 14 amino acids. V was cut by 4 bases and J by 0 bases, with 11 bases left in between. The germline V gene has CDR1 SGDLS and CDR2 YYNGEE. In DNA form, the CDR3 reads TGTGCCAGCAGCCCCGGCAGCAGCTCCTACGAGCAGTACTTC. Amino acids: CASSPGSSSYEQYF.

The V and J genes are TRBV9 and TRBJ2-2; weak D call: TRBD1 (6 bases). Looked up from germline, CDR1 is SGDLS and CDR2 is YYNGEE. V gave up 8 bases and J gave up 5 bases, with 13 bases separating them. The CDR3 contains 13 residues. The CDR3 sequence is CASKDRTTGELFF. The CDR3 DNA follows: TGTGCCAGTAAAGACAGGACGACCGGGGAGCTGTTTTTT.

The chain joins TRBV7-9 to TRBJ2-7, with D unresolved. CDR3 length equals 12 residues. The V end was cut by 4 bases, the J end by 12 bases, with 16 bases between. Germline V lookup: CDR1 SEHNR, CDR2 FQNEAQ (reference sequence). Here the CDR3 DNA reads TGTGCCAGCAGCTGGATGATTAATCGGCCGTACTTC. Translation gives CASSWMINRPYF.

The chain recombines TRBV4-3 with TRBJ2-7; TRBD1 agrees at 8 bases. V shed 4 bases and J 7 bases; nucleotides not matched to a gene: 9. This CDR3 spans 14 amino acids. In germline, CDR1 is LGHNA, CDR2 YSLEER. The CDR3 coding sequence is TGCGCCAGCAGCCCGAGGACAGGGCTGTGGGAGCAGTACTTC. This sequence encodes CASSPRTGLWEQYF.

This chain uses TRBV5-8 with TRBJ2-7, with D possibly matching TRBD2 (6 bases). Germline CDR1 is SGHTS and CDR2 is YDEGEE. The CDR3 has 14 amino acids. The V end lost 3 bases, the J end lost 0 bases, and 10 bases lay between the germline ends. The CDR3 DNA sequence: TGTGCCAGCAGCTACGGGGGTCTCTCCTACGAGCAGTACTTC. Translation gives CASSYGGLSYEQYF.

This chain connects TRBV27 to TRBJ2-7; TRBD1 matches at 7 bases. From germline, CDR1 is MNHEY and CDR2 SMNVEV (reference sequence). There are 13 residues in the CDR3. With V trimmed by 2 bases and J by 5 bases, 3 bases remained unmatched. This CDR3 reads CASSLVGGNEQYF. As DNA, the CDR3 is TGTGCCAGCAGTTTAGTAGGGGGCAACGAGCAGTACTTC.

V and J are TRBV6-1 and TRBJ2-7; possibly TRBD2 for D (5 bases). Germline loops: CDR1 MNHNS, CDR2 SASEGT. CDR3 size: 15 residues. V lost 0 bases to trimming and J lost 2 bases, with 11 bases between them. CDR3 sequence reads: CASSEALAPTYEQYF. The DNA for the CDR3 is TGTGCCAGCAGTGAAGCCCTAGCCCCTACCTACGAGCAGTACTTC.

The chain joins TRBV7-9 to TRBJ2-2, with 12 bases that match TRBD1. Germline loops: CDR1 SEHNR, CDR2 FQNEAQ (reference sequence). V was clipped by 8 bases and J by 6 bases; unmatched bases: 7. CDR3 length: 15 amino acids. The CDR3 is CASEGTGGIAGELFF. The CDR3 DNA is TGTGCCAGCGAAGGGACAGGGGGCATCGCCGGGGAGCTGTTTTTT.

The rearrangement links TRBV6-5 to TRBJ2-2; 12 bases line up with TRBD1. This CDR3 contains 15 residues. The germline V gene has CDR1 MNHEY and CDR2 SVGAGI. V lost 5 bases to trimming and J lost 6 bases; unmatched junction nucleotides: 4. The DNA for the CDR3 is TGTGCCAGCAGTCTTGGGACAGGGGGCCCCGGGGAGCTGTTTTTT. Protein product: CASSLGTGGPGELFF.

This chain joins TRBV7-2 and TRBJ2-3; D remains ambiguous. The ends were cut back, 5 bases at V and 8 bases at J, with 8 bases in the middle. Germline V gene lookup returns CDR1 SGHTA and CDR2 FQGNSA. The length of the CDR3 is 11 residues. CDR3 residues: CASSPSSTQYF. The CDR3 nucleotides read TGTGCCAGCAGCCCTAGTAGTACGCAGTATTTT.

The CDR3 DNA sequence: TGTGCCATCACCCTAGACCGCATTGGGGAGACCCAGTACTTC. Translation gives CAITLDRIGETQYF. The chain has TRBV10-3 and TRBJ2-5; D not resolved. Germline CDR1 and CDR2: ENHRY and SYGVKD. The CDR3 runs to 14 residues. Trimming pared 7 bases from V and 5 bases from J, leaving 17 bases between.

The chain has TRBV11-2 and TRBJ1-2; D gene ambiguous. The germline V gene has CDR1 SGHAT and CDR2 FQNNGV. V was pared by 7 bases and J by 5 bases, with 17 bases between. This CDR3 has 14 amino acids. The CDR3 DNA is TGTGCCAGCACCACGCTGGGGAGTCCTTATGGCTACACCTTC. Protein: CASTTLGSPYGYTF.

The rearrangement joins TRBV7-3 to TRBJ1-1, with TRBD1 matching 7 bases. With V trimmed by 0 bases and J by 5 bases, 6 bases remained unmatched. This CDR3 spans 15 amino acids. Per germline, CDR1 SGHTA and CDR2 FQGTGA. The CDR3 sequence: CASSLTATGVTEAFF. The CDR3 DNA follows: TGTGCCAGCAGCTTAACGGCTACAGGGGTAACTGAAGCTTTCTTT.